This T cell receptor beta chain comes out of a study of vaccination and CD4 T cells after COVID-19. Across the whole study: Investigators stimulated cells with overlapping spike peptides drawn from SARS-CoV-2, HCoV-NL63, HCoV-OC43 and HCoV-229E. General study findings and limits: Convalescent patients' median share of reactive clones seen only post-vaccination was more than 65%.

The V segment lost 3 bases and the J segment 5 bases; nucleotides outside the gene matches: 8. The germline V gene has CDR1 MDHEN and CDR2 SYDVKM. This CDR3 contains 16 residues. Sequencing of cultured CD4+ T cell DNA used the Oncomine TCR Beta short-read assay. TCRdb recomputed calls from the PCR reads with MiXCR, one row per CDR3 protein. Of about 10,000 distinct CDR3 sequences listed, about three quarters were seen once; the top ten hold around a tenth. As to treatment: roughly 10-day PBMC culture with coronavirus spike peptide pools or control peptides (ViraFEST assay). Peptide-pool expansion of antigen-specific T cells preceded TCR sequencing in ViraFEST. Of note for this clonotype: Antigen specificity is unknown.

The sequencing input was CD4+ T cells from blood, cultured in vitro. V gene TRBV28 combines with J gene TRBJ2-7; 12 bases align to TRBD1. The TCR originated in a human donor who had recovered from COVID-19. The CDR3 DNA is TGTGCCAGCAGTTTCCCCTCGGGGACAGGGGGCCACGAGCAGTACTTC. The encoded protein is CASSFPSGTGGHEQYF.